This T cell receptor (beta chain) was documented in a study of cytomegalovirus exposure and HLA in healthy donors. General study points: Roughly uniform sequencing depth across donors was assumed, possibly incorrectly. The authors enumerated 150 to 200 TCR beta chains as linked to cytomegalovirus.

Primers: 60 Vbeta forward and 13 Jbeta reverse. Only in-frame clones appear in the TCRdb table, and some are missing; sequencing was by immunoSEQ multiplex PCR. There are 300,000 or so clones in the sample; roughly 81% occur only once, and approximately 2% lies in the top ten. Trimming took 1 base from V and 5 from J; bases not matched to a gene: 7. Germline V CDR1 and CDR2: SEHNR, FQNEAQ (reference sequence). CDR3 size: 16 residues. Points on this clone: Its antigen is unknown.

The source material was PBMCs. The receptor was isolated from a woman aged 40 to 50 in good health and CMV-seropositive. The chain has TRBV7-9 and TRBJ2-5, with 10 bases aligning to TRBD1. The CDR3 here is CASSLVGTGVRETQYF. In DNA, the CDR3 is TGTGCCAGCAGCTTAGTAGGGACAGGGGTTCGGGAGACCCAGTACTTC.